This T cell receptor beta chain stems from a study of control samples from healthy donors and cancer patients. Looked up from germline, CDR1 is ENHRY and CDR2 is SYGVKD. The CDR3 extends over 14 amino acids. Trimming removed 10 bases at V and 2 bases at J, with 15 bases between. TCRdb's table, derived via immunoSEQ multiplex PCR, lists solely in-frame clones and lacks some. Counted here are about 150,000 clones, 93% occurring once; the ten biggest clones make up around 2.2%. Sequencing input: blood. The receptor comes from a man aged 50 to 60 in good health. The chain is built from TRBV10-3 and TRBJ1-3; D call uncertain. The CDR3 reads CATLPESAGNTIYF. The CDR3 coding sequence is TGTGCCACACTACCAGAGTCGGCTGGAAACACCATATATTTT.